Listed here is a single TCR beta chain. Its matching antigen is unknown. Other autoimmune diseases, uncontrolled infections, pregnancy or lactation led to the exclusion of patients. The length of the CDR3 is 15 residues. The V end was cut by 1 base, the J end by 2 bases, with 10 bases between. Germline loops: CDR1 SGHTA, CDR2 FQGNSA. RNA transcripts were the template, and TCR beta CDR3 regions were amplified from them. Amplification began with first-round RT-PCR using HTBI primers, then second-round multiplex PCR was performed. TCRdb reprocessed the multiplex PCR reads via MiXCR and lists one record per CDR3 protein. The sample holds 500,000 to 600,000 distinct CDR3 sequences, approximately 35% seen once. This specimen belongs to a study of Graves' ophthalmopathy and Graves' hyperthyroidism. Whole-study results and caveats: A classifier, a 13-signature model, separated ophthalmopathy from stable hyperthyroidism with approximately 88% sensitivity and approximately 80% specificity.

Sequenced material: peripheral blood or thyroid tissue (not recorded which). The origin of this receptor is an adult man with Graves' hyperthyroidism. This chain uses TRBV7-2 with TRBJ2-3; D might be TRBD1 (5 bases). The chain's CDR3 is CASSLDRTPTDTQYF. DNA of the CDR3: TGTGCCAGCAGCTTAGATCGGACACCCACAGATACGCAGTATTTT.